Below, one T cell receptor beta chain is given with its context. Its antigen is unknown. The sample holds no much larger clone one base away, and base qualities are not on file. Per the germline V gene (reference sequence), LNHDA is the CDR1 and SQIVND is the CDR2. V was cut back by 6 bases and J by 6 bases, leaving a gap of 10 bases between them. From the cysteine through the phenylalanine, the CDR3 covers 12 amino acids. Only CDR3 DNA remains: 36 bases, in frame from the first base. TCR CDR3 regions were amplified from genomic DNA by multiplex PCR using the deep immunoSEQ assay. For each cell subset, the extracted genomic DNA was distributed evenly across all wells of several immunoSEQ 96-well plates, and each plate served as one replicate. For sorted subsets, approximately 210 ng of genomic DNA, equivalent to around 31,000 T cell genomes, went into each replicate PCR. The purified libraries were quantified using a Qubit 3.0 fluorometer, sized with a Bioanalyzer 2100, and then quantified again using the KAPA Library Quantification kit. Each immunoSEQ 96-well plate was sequenced on its own single-read 150-cycle Illumina NextSeq 550 flow cell. In the authors' own workflow: Because only junctional sequences without quality scores were contained in the immunoSEQ output, filtering matching that applied to full-length reads could not be performed. Sequences were annotated with PyIR, a Python wrapper for IgBLAST v1.9, and V/J genes and CDR3 were assigned using IMGT germline references. Reads were filtered out if the reads had weak V/J assignments (E-value above 1e-6), no CDR3, stop codons, out-of-frame junctions, or ambiguous translated residues. V3J clonotypes were defined by identical inferred V gene, J gene, and CDR3 amino acid sequence. Percentage overlap between repertoires was calculated by dividing the number of shared unique clonotypes by the size of the smaller repertoire. RTK rarefaction, the Chao1 estimator, and Recon v2.1 estimates of unobserved clonotypes were used to assess repertoire richness. For all TCRbeta clonotypes obtained by the gDNA method from a handful of donors, generation probabilities were computed with OLGA. TCRdb re-hosts the immuneACCESS table, in-frame sequences only. Its copies lack some clones; in the studies checked, an unresolved V gene accounts for under half of them, and the cause for the rest is not known. Clonal size and the V and J genes are those of that table, whereas D and trimming came from the DNA. The sample yields 550,000 to 800,000 clones; about 74% were counted once. 1.5% to 2% of the sample goes to the ten largest clones.

The entry originates in a study of shared clonotypes between healthy human individuals (dated by TCRdb to the early 2020s). Concerning the study at large: A couple of women and three men aged 18 to 49 years were included in the cohort. For each donor, CD4 naive and CD4 memory were each given three plates, CD8 naive was given two plates, and CD8 memory was given one plate. Blood TCR repertoires of roughly 5 healthy adults were deeply sequenced to estimate repertoire size and the extent of clonotype sharing between individuals. Different laboratories and diverse techniques were used to prepare libraries and sequence TCR repertoires, to increase sequencing depth and limit assay-specific biases. Each donor's leukapheresis produced roughly between about 0.9 and 9.5 billion PBMCs.

Healthy HIV-negative adults with no recently reported acute infections or vaccinations were included as donors. All donors were Caucasian adults living in Nashville, Tennessee, USA. CD4+ T cells were enriched by magnetic negative selection, after which naive cells were positively selected on CD45RA and the negative fraction was taken as the memory subset. After blood collection by leukapheresis, PBMCs were isolated using Ficoll-Histopaque density gradient centrifugation and then cryopreserved in the vapor phase of liquid nitrogen. Purity and quantity of every magnetically sorted T cell population were checked by analytical flow cytometry. From each sorted fraction, genomic DNA was isolated and quantified by UV absorbance on a Nanodrop 2000c. General conclusions and limits of the study: Based on pairwise subsampling, the degree of clonotype sharing among donors was expected to be affected by sequencing depth. Estimated clonotype richness was generally larger for naive than for memory subsets. Because the study included a small number of donors, the genetic and exposure-history diversity represented was limited. Only blood was sampled, and tissue TCR repertoires likely differ from those in blood. Even with the large sequencing depth, rarefaction of the sorted-subset datasets indicated that sequencing was incomplete. Clonotypes shared by all four sorted-subset donors showed higher generation probabilities than non-shared clonotypes. When four donors were compared, the shared fraction of clonotypes was about 5% for naive CD4, less than 4% for naive CD8, 2% to 2.5% for memory CD4, and roughly 0.4% for memory CD8.

The clonotype originates from a woman in her twenties or thirties in good health. The sequenced sample was memory CD4+ T cells sorted from blood. Explained via the paper, the cell subset or site label denotes: CD45RA-negative fraction. The receptor chain draws on TRBV19 and TRBJ2-3; 5 matching bases give a weak D call of TRBD2. The CDR3 protein: CASSRGWDTQYF. The nucleotide sequence is given as TGTGCCAGTAGCCGGGGTTGGGATACGCAGTATTTT.